Presented here are 3 T cell receptor beta chains from one specimen sequenced in a study of T cells in Graves' hyperthyroidism and ophthalmopathy (dated by TCRdb to the late 2010s). Library generation was performed with multiplex PCR. Sequencing was performed on an Illumina HiSeq 2000. Amplification of TCR beta CDR3 regions was carried out from RNA transcripts. The first round of RT-PCR for the TCR CDR3 was performed with the HTBI primer set and the Qiagen OneStep RT-PCR kit. Using fastp at Q25 and MiXCR, TCRdb reprocessed the public reads and kept productive beta chains. Identical CDR3 protein sequences are pooled into one entry, listed with their most common genes and DNA. This sample has 650,000 to 800,000 distinct CDR3 sequences in its table, and just under 45% of those were observed once. The ten top clones hold under 8.5% of the sample. The source material was peripheral blood or thyroid tissue (not recorded which). These receptors came from an adult man with Graves' disease, either hyperthyroidism or ophthalmopathy (not recorded which).

In DNA form, the CDR3 reads TGTGCCAGCAGCGGTCCTCAAACGGGGACTGAAGCTTTCTTT. It codes for CASSGPQTGTEAFF. The J gene is TRBJ1-1, the V gene TRBV9; D ambiguous. The CDR3 spans 14 residues. V gave up 3 bases and J gave up 5 bases, with 14 bases separating them. Germline assignment: CDR1 SGDLS and CDR2 YYNGEE.

The V and J genes are TRBV25-1 and TRBJ1-6, with D unresolved. The CDR3 extends over 13 amino acids. In germline, CDR1 is MGHDK, CDR2 SYGVNS. V was clipped by 9 bases and J by 0 bases, with 6 bases between them. CDR3 in amino acids: CASRVSYNSPLHF. The CDR3, as DNA: TGTGCCAGTAGAGTCTCCTATAATTCACCCCTCCACTTT.

This clonotype was observed many times. This chain uses TRBV10-2 with TRBJ1-2; D not resolved. This CDR3 contains 15 residues. The V gene's germline CDR1 is WSHSY and CDR2 SAAADI. Trimming pared 3 bases from V and 0 bases from J, leaving 11 bases between. The CDR3 sequence is CASSDRQPPNYGYTF. In DNA, the CDR3 is TGCGCCAGCAGTGACAGGCAGCCTCCTAACTATGGCTACACCTTC.